This T cell receptor (beta chain) was identified in a study of early T cells in non-severe SARS-CoV-2 infection. Study details: With bulk RNA from unsorted whole blood as input, sequencing yielded unpaired chains. Notes on the study in general: Matching against VDJdb likely underestimated virus-specific expansions, favoring anti-spike CD8.

This clonotype was picked up many times. Its antigen is not identified. In the library, individual cDNA molecules carried attached unique molecular identifiers. TCRdb itself ran the 5' RACE reads through MiXCR, one entry per CDR3 protein. The sample lists roughly 80,000 distinct CDR3 sequences; roughly 9.6% were seen once. This sequence was found in an adult who was a healthcare worker with PCR-confirmed SARS-CoV-2 infection or an uninfected control (not recorded which). What was sequenced was whole blood.

The CDR3: CASSPAVAGSSGNTIYF. As DNA, the CDR3 is TGTGCCAGCTCACCTGCCGTCGCAGGGTCCTCTGGAAACACCATATATTTT. The rearrangement links TRBV18 to TRBJ1-3, with D maybe TRBD1 (5 bases). The CDR3 spans 17 residues. Trimming took off 3 bases at V and 0 bases at J, with 15 bases between the two ends. Germline V CDR1 and CDR2: KGHSH, LQKENI.